Listed below are T cell receptor beta chains from one sample, sequenced in a study of HIV-infected patients and healthy controls. In TCRdb, the 5' RACE reads were re-called with MiXCR into one record per CDR3 protein. Found here are more than 15,000 distinct CDR3 sequences, 15% to 20% of them singletons; the top ten hold around 34%. Sequencing was carried out using CD8+ T cells from blood. These receptor sequences come from a human donor in good health. CDR3s include the opening cysteine and the closing phenylalanine or tryptophan. A D gene is named only where the DNA matches it firmly. Clone size, where shown, is once, few, many, or a class for clones that have expanded.

clone_size d_call j_call v_call cdr3_length cdr3_nt cdr3_aa
many TRBD2 TRBJ2-1 TRBV5-5 17 TGTGCCAGCAGCTTGGAGCTGGGACTAGCGGGGTTGAATGAGCAGTTCTTC CASSLELGLAGLNEQFF
NA NA TRBJ2-7 TRBV20-1 15 TGCAGTGCTAGAGATGTGAATCGGACAGACTACGAGCAGTACTTC CSARDVNRTDYEQYF
NA TRBD2 TRBJ2-1 TRBV7-3 15 TGTGCCAGCAGCTTGGGGCTAGCGGGGGGCGAAAAACAGTTCTTC CASSLGLAGGEKQFF
few TRBD1 TRBJ2-1 TRBV6-5 15 TGTGCCAGCAGTCGACCGGGACAGGGGTTCAATGAGCAGTTCTTC CASSRPGQGFNEQFF
few NA TRBJ1-2 TRBV27 15 TGTGCCAGCAGTTTATCGGGGGGACGACGGGGTGGCTACACCTTC CASSLSGGRRGGYTF
few NA TRBJ2-7 TRBV12-3/TRBV12-4 13 TGTGCCAGCAGTTTACGGAGTTCCTACGAGCAGTACTTC CASSLRSSYEQYF
NA NA TRBJ1-1 TRBV4-3 13 TGCGCCAGCAGCCCAAAACAGGGTTCTGAAGCTTTCTTT CASSPKQGSEAFF
few TRBD2 TRBJ2-3 TRBV7-2 17 TGTGCCAGCAGCTCCACCTCGGGAGCGGGGTTCACAGATACGCAGTATTTT CASSSTSGAGFTDTQYF
many NA TRBJ1-2 TRBV27 14 TGTGCCAGCAGTTCACAGGGTCACAGCTATGGCTACACCTTC CASSSQGHSYGYTF
many TRBD2 TRBJ2-5 TRBV5-1 20 TGCGCCAGCAGCTTGGCGAGCGCGCGGGGGACTACGAGGTTGGAAGAGACCCAGTACTTC CASSLASARGTTRLEETQYF
NA TRBD1 TRBJ2-3 TRBV10-3 19 TGTGCCATCAGGATACTTTTGCCGGGACAGGGGGCCAGGACAGATACGCAGTATTTT CAIRILLPGQGARTDTQYF
many NA TRBJ2-2 TRBV12-3/TRBV12-4 13 TGTGCCAGCAGTCCACGGACCACCGGGGAGCTGTTTTTT CASSPRTTGELFF
NA NA TRBJ1-3 TRBV6-5 13 TGTGCCAGCAGAGAGGGGGTCGGAAACACCATATATTTT CASREGVGNTIYF
NA NA TRBJ2-6 TRBV6-2/TRBV6-3 14 TGTGCCAGCAGTTATACTTCGAAAGCCAACGTCCTGACTTTC CASSYTSKANVLTF
few TRBD2 TRBJ2-5 TRBV7-8 21 TGTGCCAGCAGCTTAGTCCCCGGACTAGCGGGAGATGATGGGGCGTTAGAGACCCAGTACTTC CASSLVPGLAGDDGALETQYF
few TRBD1 TRBJ1-5 TRBV24-1 14 TGTGCCACCAGTGACCCGGACAGGGGTCAGCCCCAGCATTTT CATSDPDRGQPQHF
few TRBD2 TRBJ2-3 TRBV7-9 16 TGTGCCAGCAGCTTAGCGGGAGGGGTTGGCACAGATACGCAGTATTTT CASSLAGGVGTDTQYF
many NA TRBJ2-2 TRBV27 16 TGTGCCAGCAGTTTATTATTCGGTTATGGCACCGGGGAGCTGTTTTTT CASSLLFGYGTGELFF
NA NA TRBJ1-5 TRBV12-3/TRBV12-4 15 TGTGCCAGCAGTAACAGGCCATATAGCAATCAGCCCCAGCATTTT CASSNRPYSNQPQHF
few TRBD2 TRBJ2-1 TRBV7-9 13 TGTGCCAGCAGCCCCGGGAGGGCCAGTGAGCAGTTCTTC CASSPGRASEQFF
many NA TRBJ2-7 TRBV27 13 TGTGCCAGCAGTTTCGGACTGACCTACGAGCAGTACTTC CASSFGLTYEQYF
medium-sized NA TRBJ2-7 TRBV2 13 TGTGCCAGCACGGACAGTTTCTCCTACGAGCAGTACTTC CASTDSFSYEQYF
many NA TRBJ2-1 TRBV10-3 17 TGTGCCATCAGTGGGTCCTTAGGGCGTACCTCTCGGAATGAGCAGTTCTTC CAISGSLGRTSRNEQFF
many NA TRBJ2-1 TRBV6-2/TRBV6-3 14 TGTGCCAGCAGTTACGGGCAGCTCGGGAATGAGCAGTTCTTC CASSYGQLGNEQFF
medium-sized NA TRBJ1-1 TRBV6-2/TRBV6-3 15 TGTGCCAGCAGTTCTCCCAGGCGGGGAATTACTGAAGCTTTCTTT CASSSPRRGITEAFF
NA NA TRBJ2-1 TRBV13 15 TGTGCCAGCAGCCCCGGAGTGACAACCTACAATGAGCAGTTCTTC CASSPGVTTYNEQFF
many NA TRBJ2-7 TRBV7-9 13 TGTGCCAGCAGCCCTCTAGCGATCTACGAGCAGTACTTC CASSPLAIYEQYF
many NA TRBJ1-1 TRBV10-3 11 TGTGCCACCGTTCGCGGAACTGAAGCTTTCTTT CATVRGTEAFF
NA NA TRBJ1-1 TRBV20-1 14 TGCAGTGCTAGATCTGACACCGGGGACACTGAAGCTTTCTTT CSARSDTGDTEAFF
NA TRBD1 TRBJ2-3 TRBV5-1 15 TGCGCCAGCAGCCCCGGGACAGCTAGCACAGATACGCAGTATTTT CASSPGTASTDTQYF
few NA TRBJ2-2 TRBV15 17 TGTGCCACCAGCAGAGATAGACATTCCGCGAACACCGGGGAGCTGTTTTTT CATSRDRHSANTGELFF
few NA TRBJ2-7 TRBV5-6 14 TGTGCCAGCAGCTTGGCCCAGGGCCCCTACGAGCAGTACTTC CASSLAQGPYEQYF
NA TRBD2 TRBJ2-2 TRBV11-3 19 TGTGCCAGCAGCCCCCGCAGGGTTAGCGGGAGGCCAGGGACCGGGGAGCTGTTTTTT CASSPRRVSGRPGTGELFF
NA NA TRBJ1-1 TRBV4-1 15 TGCGCCAGCAGCCAAGATCTTAACCGGGGCACTGAAGCTTTCTTT CASSQDLNRGTEAFF
many NA TRBJ2-1 TRBV20-1 15 TGCAGTGCTAGAGATGGGGCGGGTGACTACAATGAGCAGTTCTTC CSARDGAGDYNEQFF
NA TRBD1 TRBJ1-5 TRBV29-1 13 TGCAGCGCCGAGACAGGGGGCGAACAGCCCCAGCATTTT CSAETGGEQPQHF
few TRBD2 TRBJ2-7 TRBV2 13 TGTGCCAGCAGTGGGGGGGGGACCTACGAGCAGTACTTC CASSGGGTYEQYF
many NA TRBJ2-7 TRBV4-2 13 TGTGCCAGCAGCCAAGGGCAGACCTACGAGCAGTACTTC CASSQGQTYEQYF
NA NA TRBJ2-7 TRBV7-9 13 TGTGCCAGCAGACGGGGGGCTCTGGACGAGCAGTACTTC CASRRGALDEQYF
few NA TRBJ1-2 TRBV12-5 14 TGTGCTAGTGGACCCGGGACACAAAGGAATGGCTACACCTTC CASGPGTQRNGYTF
few NA TRBJ2-1 TRBV6-6 13 TGTGCCAGCAGTTCATACAGGGTCGATGAGCAGTTCTTC CASSSYRVDEQFF
many NA TRBJ1-2 TRBV4-1 13 TGCGCCAGCAGCCAAGGGATAACCTCTGGCTACACCTTC CASSQGITSGYTF
many NA TRBJ1-1 TRBV12-5 12 TGTGCTAGTGGTTTGATGGACTTTTCGGTTTTCTTT CASGLMDFSVFF
few TRBD2 TRBJ2-3 TRBV7-8 15 TGTGCCAGCAGCTTAGGCGGGGGGCCCCAAGATACGCAGTATTTT CASSLGGGPQDTQYF
many TRBD2 TRBJ2-1 TRBV29-1 15 TGCAGCGTTGAAACCGGGACTAGCGGAGCAAATGAGCAGTTCTTC CSVETGTSGANEQFF
many TRBD1 TRBJ1-6 TRBV6-1 15 TGTGCCAGCAGTGAAGCCGGGACAGGGGGTTCACCCCTCCACTTT CASSEAGTGGSPLHF
NA TRBD1 TRBJ1-4 TRBV27 15 TGTGCCAGCAGAGTCGGGACAGGGCCTAATGAAAAACTGTTTTTT CASRVGTGPNEKLFF
many TRBD2 TRBJ2-7 TRBV3-1 16 TGTGCCAGCAGCCACGCGGGACTAGCGGGAGCCTACGAGCAGTACTTC CASSHAGLAGAYEQYF
few NA TRBJ1-6 TRBV20-1 14 TGCAGTGCTAATTCGGGGGCGGAGAATTCACCCCTCCACTTT CSANSGAENSPLHF